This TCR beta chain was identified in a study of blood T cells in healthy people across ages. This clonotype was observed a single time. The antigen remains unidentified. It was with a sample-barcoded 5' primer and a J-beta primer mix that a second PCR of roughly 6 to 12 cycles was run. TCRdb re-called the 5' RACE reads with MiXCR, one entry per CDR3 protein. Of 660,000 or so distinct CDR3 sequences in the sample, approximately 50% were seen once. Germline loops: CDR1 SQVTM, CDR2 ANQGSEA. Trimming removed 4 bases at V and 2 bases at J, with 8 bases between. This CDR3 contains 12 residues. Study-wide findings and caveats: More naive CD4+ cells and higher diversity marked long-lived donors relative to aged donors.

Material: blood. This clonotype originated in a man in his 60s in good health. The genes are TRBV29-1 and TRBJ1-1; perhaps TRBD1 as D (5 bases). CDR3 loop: CSVGQYNTEAFF. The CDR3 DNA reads TGCAGCGTTGGACAGTACAACACTGAAGCTTTCTTT. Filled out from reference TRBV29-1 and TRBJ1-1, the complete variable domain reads SAVISQKPSRDICQRGTSLTIQCQVDSQVTMMFWYRQQPGQSLTLIATANQGSEATYESGFVIDKFPISRPNLTFSTLTVSNMSPEDSSIYLCSVGQYNTEAFFGQGTRLTVV.